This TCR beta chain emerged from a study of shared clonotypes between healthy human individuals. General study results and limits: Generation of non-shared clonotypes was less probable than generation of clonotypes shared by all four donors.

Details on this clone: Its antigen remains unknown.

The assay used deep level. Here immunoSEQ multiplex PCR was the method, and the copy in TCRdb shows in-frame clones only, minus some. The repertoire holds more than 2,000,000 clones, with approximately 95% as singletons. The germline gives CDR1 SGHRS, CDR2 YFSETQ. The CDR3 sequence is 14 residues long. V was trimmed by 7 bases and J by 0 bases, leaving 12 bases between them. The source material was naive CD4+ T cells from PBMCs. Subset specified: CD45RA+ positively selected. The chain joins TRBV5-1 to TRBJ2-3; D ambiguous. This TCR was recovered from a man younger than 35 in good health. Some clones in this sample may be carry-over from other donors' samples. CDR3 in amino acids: CASVPGQSTDTQYF. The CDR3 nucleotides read TGCGCCAGCGTTCCAGGCCAGAGCACAGATACGCAGTATTTT.